This is a list of T cell receptor beta chains from one sample in a study of PD-L1 blockade in urothelial cancer. Method: immunoSEQ multiplex PCR; TCRdb's copy keeps in-frame clones and lacks some. The sample carries about 120,000 clones, around 89% recorded once. The sample in question was PBMCs, obtained around atezolizumab (anti-PD-L1) treatment. Receptor source: a man in his fifties or sixties with urothelial cancer. Each CDR3 is given with its conserved first and last residue. D genes are given only for firm matches. Clone size appears in some rows only: once, few, many, or a class for an expanded clone.

>14|TRBD1|TRBJ2-7|TRBV28|-
CASSRDRGKYEQYF
TGTGCCAGCAGTCGGGACAGGGGGAAGTACGAGCAGTACTTC
>17|TRBD2|TRBJ2-5|TRBV4-2|-
CASSTVQLAGGPETQYF
TGTGCCAGCAGCACTGTGCAGCTAGCGGGGGGGCCAGAGACCCAGTACTTC
>14|-|TRBJ2-1|TRBV27|-
CASSLAGSYNEQFF
TGTGCCAGCAGTTTGGCGGGTTCCTACAATGAGCAGTTCTTC
>14|TRBD1|TRBJ2-7|TRBV5-1|-
CASSPGQGIYEQYF
TGCGCCAGCAGCCCCGGACAGGGTATCTACGAGCAGTACTTC
>17|-|TRBJ1-5|TRBV19|-
CASSTHGQIYSNQPQHF
TGTGCCAGTAGCACTCACGGACAGATCTATAGCAATCAGCCCCAGCATTTT
>14|TRBD2|TRBJ2-7|TRBV7-9|-
CASSSSGGVGEQYF
TGTGCCAGCAGCTCCTCCGGGGGGGTGGGCGAGCAGTACTTC
>13|-|TRBJ1-1|TRBV28|-
CATPSQGSTEAFF
TGTGCCACCCCGTCGCAGGGGAGCACTGAAGCTTTCTTT
>15|TRBD1|TRBJ2-7|TRBV5-1|-
CASRHGRQGAGEQYF
TGCGCCAGCAGGCATGGCCGACAGGGGGCGGGCGAGCAGTACTTC
>16|-|TRBJ2-2|TRBV19|-
CASSIIIGGPPGELFF
TGTGCCAGTAGTATAATCATCGGAGGGCCCCCCGGGGAGCTGTTTTTT
>13|-|TRBJ1-3|TRBV5-5|-
CASSLGVIDTIYF
TGTGCCAGCAGCTTGGGAGTAATAGATACCATATATTTT
>15|TRBD1|TRBJ1-5|TRBV28|-
CASSGGGQGDQPQHF
TGTGCCAGCAGTGGGGGAGGACAGGGGGACCAGCCCCAGCATTTT
>13|-|TRBJ2-7|TRBV9|-
CASSPPGGYEQYF
TGTGCCAGCAGCCCCCCAGGCGGGTACGAGCAGTACTTC
>15|TRBD1|TRBJ1-1|TRBV7-9|few
CASSFRDRGNTEAFF
TGTGCCAGCAGCTTTAGAGACAGGGGGAACACTGAAGCTTTCTTT
>15|TRBD1|TRBJ2-5|TRBV6-6|-
CASSFPGTGWETQYF
TGTGCCAGCAGTTTCCCTGGGACAGGGTGGGAGACCCAGTACTTC
>15|-|TRBJ1-4|TRBV5-1|-
CASSLAAATNEKLFF
TGCGCCAGCAGCTTGGCCGCAGCAACTAATGAAAAACTGTTTTTT
>16|TRBD1|TRBJ2-3|TRBV7-3|-
CASSLMGQGAADTQYF
TGTGCCAGCAGCTTAATGGGACAGGGGGCCGCAGATACGCAGTATTTT
>14|TRBD1|TRBJ2-1|TRBV5-1|-
CASSLVRTGNEQFF
TGCGCCAGCAGCTTGGTCAGGACAGGGAATGAGCAGTTCTTC
>16|-|TRBJ2-1|TRBV9|-
CASTPGGVSPVDEQFF
TGTGCCAGCACCCCCGGAGGAGTCTCCCCGGTCGATGAGCAGTTCTTC
>14|-|TRBJ1-6|TRBV5-1|-
CASSLDTLGSPLHF
TGCGCCAGCAGCCTGGACACGCTAGGTTCACCCCTCCACTTT
>14|TRBD1|TRBJ1-3|TRBV5-1|-
CASSSQTGGNTIYF
TGCGCCAGCAGCTCACAGACAGGGGGAAACACCATATATTTT
>14|-|TRBJ1-1|TRBV6-1|-
CASLPGVRNTEAFF
TGTGCCAGCCTTCCGGGGGTCCGCAACACTGAAGCTTTCTTT
>13|-|TRBJ1-1|TRBV19|-
CASSIQGPTEAFF
TGTGCCAGTAGTATTCAGGGTCCCACTGAAGCTTTCTTT
>15|-|TRBJ2-5|TRBV27|-
CASSFGQGPQETQYF
TGTGCCAGCAGTTTCGGGCAGGGCCCCCAAGAGACCCAGTACTTC
>13|-|TRBJ2-5|TRBV28|-
CATIGGAGETQYF
TGTGCCACCATAGGGGGGGCGGGGGAGACCCAGTACTTC
>15|TRBD2|TRBJ2-7|TRBV5-5|-
CASSLEPSGTYEQYF
TGTGCCAGCAGCTTGGAACCTAGCGGCACCTACGAGCAGTACTTC
>14|-|TRBJ2-5|TRBV10-1|-
CASSESTSGETQYF
TGCGCCAGCAGTGAGTCGACCTCGGGAGAGACCCAGTACTTC
>15|TRBD1|TRBJ1-6|TRBV7-9|-
CATGTGSSYNSPLHF
TGTGCCACTGGGACAGGGAGCTCCTATAATTCACCCCTCCACTTT
>13|TRBD1|TRBJ2-5|TRBV5-1|once
CASSTDRGETQYF
TGCGCCAGCAGCACCGACAGGGGTGAGACCCAGTACTTC